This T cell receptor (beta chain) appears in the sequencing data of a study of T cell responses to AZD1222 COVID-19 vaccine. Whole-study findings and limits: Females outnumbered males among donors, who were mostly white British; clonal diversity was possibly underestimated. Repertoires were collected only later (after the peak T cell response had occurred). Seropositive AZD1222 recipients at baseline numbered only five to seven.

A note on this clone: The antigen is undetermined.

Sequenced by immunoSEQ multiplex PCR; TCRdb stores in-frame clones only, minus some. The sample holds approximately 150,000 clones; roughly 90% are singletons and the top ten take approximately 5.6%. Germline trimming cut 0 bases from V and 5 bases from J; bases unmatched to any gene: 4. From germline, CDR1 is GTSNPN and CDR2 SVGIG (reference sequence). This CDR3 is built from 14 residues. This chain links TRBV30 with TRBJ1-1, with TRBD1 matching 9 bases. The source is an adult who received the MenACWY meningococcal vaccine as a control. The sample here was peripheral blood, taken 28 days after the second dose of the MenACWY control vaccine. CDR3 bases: TGTGCCTGGAGTGTAGGACAGGGGCAAACTGAAGCTTTCTTT. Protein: CAWSVGQGQTEAFF.